These T cell receptor beta chains were read from a single sample in a study of cytomegalovirus exposure and HLA in healthy donors. TCRdb's copy holds only in-frame clones and misses some; the assay was immunoSEQ multiplex PCR. The repertoire has 110,000 or so clones, about 80% of them found once; the top ten carry 2.1%. The sequenced material came from PBMCs. The receptor source for this set is a man aged 30-40 years in good health and CMV-seronegative. CDR3s include the opening cysteine and the closing phenylalanine or tryptophan. A D gene is named only where the DNA matches it firmly. Clone size appears in some rows only: once, few, many, or a class for an expanded clone.

j_call v_call d_call cdr3_length clone_size cdr3_aa cdr3_nt
TRBJ2-2 TRBV6-1 - 14 - CASSEAPGAGELFF TGTGCCAGCAGTGAAGCTCCAGGGGCCGGGGAGCTGTTTTTT
TRBJ2-7 TRBV28 - 14 - CASSVTPPPYEQYF TGTGCCAGCAGCGTGACTCCCCCGCCCTACGAGCAGTACTTC
TRBJ2-7 TRBV5-6 TRBD2 14 - CASSFGGARDEQYF TGTGCCAGCAGCTTCGGGGGGGCGCGGGACGAGCAGTACTTC
TRBJ1-2 TRBV6-1 - 15 few CASSEPTGPNYGYTF TGTGCCAGCAGTGAACCGACAGGCCCTAACTATGGCTACACCTTC
TRBJ1-5 TRBV19 - 15 - CASSLSSSGNQPQHF TGTGCCAGTAGTCTGAGTTCGTCGGGCAATCAGCCCCAGCATTTT
TRBJ2-7 TRBV7-8 TRBD1 16 - CASSPLSGTGVYEQYF TGTGCCAGCAGCCCTCTTAGCGGGACAGGGGTCTACGAGCAGTACTTC
TRBJ2-7 TRBV28 - 12 - CASSRAGYEQYF TGTGCCAGCAGCCGTGCGGGCTACGAGCAGTACTTC
TRBJ2-1 TRBV5-1 TRBD1 16 - CASSLVVGQGVNEQFF TGCGCCAGCAGCTTGGTTGTGGGACAGGGTGTAAATGAGCAGTTCTTC
TRBJ1-1 TRBV5-1 - 14 - CASSIIAGDAEAFF TGCGCCAGCAGCATCATAGCGGGTGACGCTGAAGCTTTCTTT
TRBJ2-7 TRBV5-1 - 13 - CASSSHDGVMQYF TGCGCCAGCAGCTCTCACGACGGGGTAATGCAGTACTTC
TRBJ1-1 TRBV6-1 TRBD1 15 - CASSEWGDRTTEAFF TGTGCCAGCAGTGAATGGGGGGACAGGACTACTGAAGCTTTCTTT
TRBJ1-2 TRBV5-1 - 14 - CASSLAPGEGGYTF TGCGCCAGCAGCTTGGCTCCAGGGGAGGGTGGCTACACCTTC
TRBJ2-3 TRBV18 TRBD2 16 - CASSPPAGGPGDTQYF TGTGCCAGTTCCCCCCCAGCGGGGGGGCCAGGAGATACGCAGTATTTT
TRBJ1-2 TRBV15 TRBD1 15 - CATSRETGADYGYTF TGTGCCACCAGCAGAGAAACAGGGGCGGACTATGGCTACACCTTC
TRBJ1-2 TRBV9 - 15 - CASSVDVRESYGYTF TGTGCCAGCAGCGTAGATGTCAGGGAAAGCTATGGCTACACCTTC
TRBJ2-3 TRBV28 TRBD2 18 - CASSSLTSGGPSTDTQYF TGTGCCAGCAGTTCTTTGACTAGCGGGGGGCCTAGCACAGATACGCAGTATTTT
TRBJ2-2 TRBV9 TRBD1 15 - CASRDREAGTGELFF TGTGCCAGCAGGGACAGGGAGGCGGGCACCGGGGAGCTGTTTTTT
TRBJ2-7 TRBV14 - 16 - CASSQEWDGGDNEQYF TGTGCCAGCAGCCAAGAATGGGACGGTGGGGACAACGAGCAGTACTTC
TRBJ2-3 TRBV13 TRBD2 17 few CASSPRYSGRGTDTQYF TGTGCCAGCAGCCCACGATATAGCGGGAGAGGAACAGATACGCAGTATTTT
TRBJ1-1 TRBV27 - 13 - CASSPTLNTEAFF TGTGCCAGCAGTCCCACACTGAACACTGAAGCTTTCTTT
TRBJ2-7 TRBV29-1 TRBD1 10 - CSVEGDRMYF TGCAGCGTTGAAGGGGACAGAATGTACTTC
TRBJ2-5 TRBV27 TRBD2 15 - CASSLERGDQETQYF TGTGCCAGCAGTTTGGAGCGGGGGGACCAAGAGACCCAGTACTTC
TRBJ2-7 TRBV18 TRBD1 14 - CASSPGGQGYEQYF TGTGCCAGCTCACCGGGGGGACAGGGGTACGAGCAGTACTTC
TRBJ1-1 TRBV10-2 TRBD1 14 - CASHTGGGLTEAFF TGCGCCAGCCATACAGGGGGCGGGTTGACTGAAGCTTTCTTT
TRBJ2-1 TRBV7-2 TRBD2 15 - CASSSASGSQNEQFF TGTGCCAGCAGCTCCGCTAGCGGGAGTCAAAATGAGCAGTTCTTC
TRBJ2-5 TRBV6-6 TRBD2 16 once CASTWGQRGGVGTQYF TGTGCCAGCACCTGGGGCCAGCGGGGGGGCGTAGGGACCCAGTACTTC
TRBJ2-2 TRBV28 - 16 - CASHYRLGQNTGELFF TGTGCCAGCCACTACCGACTAGGACAGAACACCGGGGAGCTGTTTTTT
TRBJ2-7 TRBV4-1 - 16 - CASSQDPTGKAYEQYF TGCGCCAGCAGCCAAGATCCCACAGGGAAGGCCTACGAGCAGTACTTC
TRBJ1-4 TRBV5-4 TRBD1 14 - CASSRQGAAEKLFF TGTGCCAGCAGCCGACAGGGGGCGGCTGAAAAACTGTTTTTT
TRBJ2-5 TRBV18 TRBD2 16 - CASSPSSGGVQETQYF TGTGCCAGCTCACCATCTAGCGGGGGGGTCCAAGAGACCCAGTACTTC
TRBJ2-7 TRBV5-1 - 12 - CASSLGRYEQYF TGCGCCAGCAGCTTGGGCCGTTACGAGCAGTACTTC
TRBJ1-1 TRBV4-1 TRBD1 14 - CASSQDMGQGLAFF TGCGCCAGCAGCCAAGATATGGGACAGGGGTTGGCTTTCTTT
TRBJ1-2 TRBV9 - 13 - CASSDGGSYGYTF TGTGCCAGCAGCGACGGGGGATCCTATGGCTACACCTTC
TRBJ1-4 TRBV4-1 - 18 few CASSQDGLAGPTNEKLFF TGCGCCAGCAGCCAAGATGGACTCGCAGGTCCAACTAATGAAAAACTGTTTTTT
TRBJ1-2 TRBV5-5 - 16 - CASSLTPQAHGYGYTF TGTGCCAGCAGCTTGACCCCACAGGCCCATGGGTATGGCTACACCTTC
TRBJ1-5 TRBV19 - 10 - CASSRGTQHF TGTGCCAGTAGTCGGGGGACCCAGCATTTT
TRBJ1-1 TRBV7-2 - 15 - CASSPRGGVNTEAFF TGTGCCAGCAGCCCCCGGGGAGGGGTGAACACTGAAGCTTTCTTT
TRBJ1-4 TRBV10-3 TRBD1 12 few CAIQGAGEKLFF TGTGCCATCCAGGGGGCAGGAGAAAAACTGTTTTTT
TRBJ2-3 TRBV28 - 15 - CASSSPRRGLDTQYF TGTGCCAGCAGTTCCCCAAGGCGGGGGCTGGATACGCAGTATTTT
TRBJ2-5 TRBV4-3 - 14 few CASSQTTNSETQYF TGCGCCAGCAGCCAAACGACAAACTCGGAGACCCAGTACTTC
TRBJ1-3 TRBV4-3 TRBD1 16 - CASSRGQGAAGNTIYF TGCGCCAGCAGCCGGGGACAGGGGGCGGCTGGAAACACCATATATTTT
TRBJ2-5 TRBV7-2 TRBD1 13 - CASSTGVWETQYF TGTGCCAGCAGCACAGGGGTCTGGGAGACCCAGTACTTC
TRBJ1-4 TRBV5-1 - 14 - CASQRTDHNEKLFF TGCGCCAGCCAGAGGACAGACCATAATGAAAAACTGTTTTTT
TRBJ2-5 TRBV7-9 TRBD2 15 - CASSLPSGGAETQYF TGTGCCAGCAGCTTACCTAGCGGGGGGGCTGAGACCCAGTACTTC
TRBJ2-7 TRBV29-1 TRBD1 12 - CSVRTGVGEQYF TGCAGCGTCCGGACAGGGGTGGGCGAGCAGTACTTC
TRBJ2-2 TRBV7-6 - 15 - CASSLARVETGELFF TGTGCCAGCAGCTTAGCCCGGGTTGAGACCGGGGAGCTGTTTTTT
TRBJ2-7 TRBV9 TRBD1 16 - CASSVGDSRNSYEQYF TGTGCCAGCAGCGTGGGGGACAGCCGAAATTCCTACGAGCAGTACTTC